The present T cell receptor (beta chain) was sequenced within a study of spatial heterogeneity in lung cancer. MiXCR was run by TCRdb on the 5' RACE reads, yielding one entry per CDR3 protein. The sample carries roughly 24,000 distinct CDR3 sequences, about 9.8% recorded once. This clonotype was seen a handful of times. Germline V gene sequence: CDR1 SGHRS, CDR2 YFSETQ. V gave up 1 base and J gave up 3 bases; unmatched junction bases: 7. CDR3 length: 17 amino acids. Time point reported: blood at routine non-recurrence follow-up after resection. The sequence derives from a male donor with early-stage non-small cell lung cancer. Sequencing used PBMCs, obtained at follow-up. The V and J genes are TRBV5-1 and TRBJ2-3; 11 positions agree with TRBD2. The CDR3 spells CASSLPLAGGVTDTQYF. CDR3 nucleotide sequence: TGCGCCAGCAGCTTGCCCCTAGCGGGGGGAGTAACAGATACGCAGTATTTT.